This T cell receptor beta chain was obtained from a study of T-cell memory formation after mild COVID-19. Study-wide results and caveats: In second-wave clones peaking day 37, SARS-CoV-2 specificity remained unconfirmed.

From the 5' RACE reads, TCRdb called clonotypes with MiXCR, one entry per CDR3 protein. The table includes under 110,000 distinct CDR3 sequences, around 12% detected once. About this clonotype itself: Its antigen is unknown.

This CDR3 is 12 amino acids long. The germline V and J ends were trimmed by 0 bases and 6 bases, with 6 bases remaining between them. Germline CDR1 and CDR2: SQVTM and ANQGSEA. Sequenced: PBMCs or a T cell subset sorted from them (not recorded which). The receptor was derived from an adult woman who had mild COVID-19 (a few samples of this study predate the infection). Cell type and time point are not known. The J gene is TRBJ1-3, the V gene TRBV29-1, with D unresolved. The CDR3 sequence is CSVEDPENTIYF. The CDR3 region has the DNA TGCAGCGTTGAAGACCCAGAAAACACCATATATTTT.